The rows below give T cell receptor beta chains drawn from one sample of a study of blood T cell repertoires in COVID-19. Repertoires were generated with immunoSEQ multiplex PCR, while TCRdb's copy carries only in-frame clones and drops some. The data hold roughly 280,000 clones, with about 90% observed a single time. What was sequenced was peripheral blood. The origin of the receptors is a woman aged 45-65 years who had recovered from COVID-19. CDR3s leave out the opening cysteine and the closing phenylalanine or tryptophan. Not every row has a clone size; where given, it reads once, few, many or a size class.

clone_size	v_call	cdr3_aa
NA	TRBV10-3	ATRFGGGDANYGYT
NA	TRBV2	ASSLRGAPNEQF
once	TRBV19	ASSISRVTGELF
NA	TRBV10-3	AISQTVPGLAGGLQETQY
NA	TRBV27	ASSPQGGEQY
NA	TRBV21-1	ASSIGSGTSANNEQF
NA	TRBV6-5	ASSPRPGTSEAF
NA	TRBV7-9	ASSPDRDRRYAYAGYT
NA	TRBV5-1	ASSSGLAGKQY
NA	TRBV18	ASSPLISPNYGYT
NA	TRBV27	ASSNPLAEGSTDTQY
NA	TRBV19	ASTWTVPISGNTIY
once	TRBV10-3	AISRGQGRSNEKLF
NA	TRBV7-9	ASRGEGYIQY
NA	TRBV27	ASSWGVGGQPQH
NA	TRBV19	ASSIDLEGGPNGYT
NA	TRBV6-4	ASRRGGNTDTQY
NA	TRBV6-5	ASSRLVRGGYGYT
NA	TRBV6-1	ASSEGGPDVYGYT
NA	TRBV6-2/TRBV6-3	ASSYSAGGQPQH
NA	TRBV6-4	ASSAQGFPNTGELF
NA	TRBV21-1	ASSKVNRRLADNNEQF
NA	TRBV11-2	ASHRGAHSGNTIY
NA	TRBV4-2	ASSQERTSGYEQY
once	TRBV19	ASSRRLAGLAGNEQF
NA	TRBV19	ASSMGTGYGGYGYT
few	TRBV3-1/TRBV3-2	ASSPEEGAGSPLH
NA	TRBV28	ASSKVSRNEQF
NA	TRBV24-1	ATSDEPTGLGTDTQY
few	TRBV2	AGSVQGSRFYEQF
NA	TRBV5-5	ASSLGHTGGRYGYT
NA	TRBV10-3	ATKNGDRGSGEKLF
NA	TRBV19	ASSKEAGQSGNTIY
NA	TRBV4-1	ASSQEGWTVNYGYT
NA	TRBV29-1	SVETSWGQNIQY
once	TRBV4-3	ASSPRAGGRETQY
NA	TRBV28	ASSLVSGGVGEQY
NA	TRBV2	ASSFWTGGGSHQPQH
NA	TRBV6-5	ASSYAGAPAYGYT
NA	TRBV10-3	AISAHNQAEAF
NA	TRBV28	ASTERTGSNYGYT
NA	TRBV14	ASSRFPGQGAQGYT
NA	TRBV5-1	ASSQQVYSYEQY
NA	TRBV28	ASSLLVLSGQGAYGYT
NA	TRBV30	AWSQGQSERDEQF
NA	TRBV7-9	ASSPWTAPEGEAF
NA	TRBV11-2	ASSYTGTGITEAF
NA	TRBV12-3/TRBV12-4	ASSLGTDGYT
NA	TRBV11-2	ASSLVGGGGLSSYEQY
NA	TRBV4-2	ASSRATSGIYEQY
NA	TRBV18	ASSPRRSSYNEQF
NA	TRBV6-6	ASTLDIRHEQY
NA	TRBV5-1	ASSLTKGFGTEAF
NA	TRBV6-5	ASSFSGTDNEQF
NA	TRBV11-2	ASSFSRIDRHEQF
few	TRBV5-4	ASSLIGANYGYT
NA	TRBV7-2	ASSFSRSSYNEQF
NA	TRBV7-9	ASSLGPFYEQY
NA	TRBV5-8	ASSLGQYYSYEQY
NA	TRBV6-5	AAGWAYGYT